These T cell receptor beta chains were read from a single sample in a study of blood T cell repertoires in COVID-19. Repertoires were generated with immunoSEQ multiplex PCR, while TCRdb's copy carries only in-frame clones and drops some. The repertoire holds 250,000 to 300,000 clones, with 70% to 90% as singletons. Material for sequencing was peripheral blood. The receptors here all came from a man aged 60 to 75 who had recovered from COVID-19. CDR3s include the opening cysteine and the closing phenylalanine or tryptophan. The D gene is left open where the match is weak. The listing skips clone size in some rows; elsewhere it reads once, few, many or a size class.

j_call clone_size v_call d_call cdr3_nt cdr3_aa
TRBJ2-5 - TRBV9 - TGTGCCAGCAGCGTAGAGGGCGGTGGCGGGGAGACCCAGTACTTC CASSVEGGGGETQYF
TRBJ1-2 - TRBV19 - TGTGCCAGTAGGGGGGCAGGCTCTGCCTATGGCTACACCTTC CASRGAGSAYGYTF
TRBJ1-1 - TRBV7-9 - TGTGCCAGCAGCTTAGGCCAGATGAACACTGAAGCTTTCTTT CASSLGQMNTEAFF
TRBJ1-3 few TRBV2 - TGTGCCACTTACACGGGTGGAAACACCATATATTTT CATYTGGNTIYF
TRBJ2-7 - TRBV12-5 - TGTGCTAGTGGTTTGGGAGGTGGATCCTACGAGCAGTACTTC CASGLGGGSYEQYF
TRBJ2-7 - TRBV18 - TGTGCCAGCTCACTACGACAGAACTCCTACGAGCAGTACTTC CASSLRQNSYEQYF
TRBJ1-6 - TRBV3-1/TRBV3-2 TRBD1 TGTGCCAGCAAACAGGGGGCGTCCTATAATTCACCCCTCCACTTT CASKQGASYNSPLHF
TRBJ2-2 once TRBV28 - TGTGCCAGCATAAGGGGTCTTAACACCGGGGAGCTGTTTTTT CASIRGLNTGELFF
TRBJ1-1 - TRBV5-1 - TGCGCCAGCAGCTTGGTAGCAGGGTTGAACACTGAAGCTTTCTTT CASSLVAGLNTEAFF
TRBJ2-1 - TRBV5-1 TRBD1 TGCGCCAGCAGCTCCGCAGGGGGCTCCTACAATGAGCAGTTCTTC CASSSAGGSYNEQFF
TRBJ2-7 - TRBV15 TRBD1 TGTGCCACCAGCGGCCGGGACAGGGGGCTTGAGCAGTACTTC CATSGRDRGLEQYF
TRBJ1-3 - TRBV18 - TGTGCCAGCTCACCTAGTCTGGGAAACACCATATATTTT CASSPSLGNTIYF
TRBJ2-2 - TRBV7-9 TRBD1 TGTGCCAGCAGTACCGGGACAGCGAACACCGGGGAGCTGTTTTTT CASSTGTANTGELFF
TRBJ2-1 - TRBV3-1/TRBV3-2 TRBD2 TGTGCCAGCAGCGCTAGCGGGGGCTCCTACAATGAGCAGTTCTTC CASSASGGSYNEQFF
TRBJ1-2 - TRBV10-1 - TGCGCCAGCAGTGAAGGAAGCACAGGCTATGGCTACACCTTC CASSEGSTGYGYTF
TRBJ2-7 - TRBV2 - TGTGCCAGCCAGGGGAACTACGAGCAGTACTTC CASQGNYEQYF
TRBJ2-5 - TRBV2 TRBD2 TGTGCCAGCAGTGATCTGGCGGGAGCAACAGGTTTCGAGACCCAGTACTTC CASSDLAGATGFETQYF
TRBJ2-5 - TRBV7-2 - TGTGCCAGCAGCTCCTCAGGGGTGGAGACCCAGTACTTC CASSSSGVETQYF
TRBJ2-2 - TRBV2 - TGTGCCAGCAGTCCCCGGGCAGGGGGGTACACCGGGGAGCTGTTTTTT CASSPRAGGYTGELFF
TRBJ2-2 - TRBV5-4 TRBD1 TGTGCCAGCAGGAGCGGACAGGACGGAAACACCGGGGAGCTGTTTTTT CASRSGQDGNTGELFF
TRBJ1-5 - TRBV28 TRBD1 TGTGCCAGCAGTGAGGGGGACAGGGGTAATCAGCCCCAGCATTTT CASSEGDRGNQPQHF
TRBJ1-3 - TRBV2 - TGTGCCAGCAGTTACAGGCTTAACTCTGGAAACACCATATATTTT CASSYRLNSGNTIYF
TRBJ2-1 - TRBV11-2 - TGTGCCAGCAGCCACCGCGGAGATCAAATCCACAATGAGCAGTTCTTC CASSHRGDQIHNEQFF
TRBJ2-7 - TRBV18 TRBD1 TGTGCCAGCTCGGACAGGGACTCCTACGAGCAGTACTTC CASSDRDSYEQYF
TRBJ2-7 once TRBV4-1 - TGCGCCAGCAGCCAAGAGAGGCGGGGAACCTACGAGCAGTACTTC CASSQERRGTYEQYF
TRBJ1-2 - TRBV9 - TGTGCCAGCAGCGTAGCCAGACAGGCTAACTATGGCTACACCTTC CASSVARQANYGYTF
TRBJ2-5 - TRBV7-3 TRBD1 TGTGCCAGCAGCTTTCCTGGGACAGCCCAAGAGACCCAGTACTTC CASSFPGTAQETQYF
TRBJ2-7 many TRBV3-1/TRBV3-2 - TGTGCCAGCAGCCATGTAGGAGGGGAGCAGTACTTC CASSHVGGEQYF
TRBJ2-3 - TRBV11-2 TRBD2 TGTGCCAGCAGCACGGGACTAGCGGGGGGCACAGATACGCAGTATTTT CASSTGLAGGTDTQYF
TRBJ2-7 - TRBV29-1 TRBD1 TGCAGCGCCTCCCTTAGGACAGGGGGTGCCGAGCAGTACTTC CSASLRTGGAEQYF
TRBJ2-2 - TRBV7-9 TRBD2 TGTGCCAGCAGCCCCCCGGGACTAGCGGGATCCGGGGAGCTGTTTTTT CASSPPGLAGSGELFF
TRBJ2-2 - TRBV9 - TGTGCCAGCAGCCCCCAGGCCGGGGAGCTGTTTTTT CASSPQAGELFF
TRBJ2-3 - TRBV21-1 - TGTGCCAGCAGCAAAGGGCCCGTTCCCATCACAGATACGCAGTATTTT CASSKGPVPITDTQYF
TRBJ2-3 - TRBV20-1 TRBD2 TGCAGTGCTAGTAAGCGGGGGGCTACAGATACGCAGTATTTT CSASKRGATDTQYF
TRBJ2-5 - TRBV7-3 - TGTGCCAGCAGCTTAAGCGGGACCCTGGAGACCCAGTACTTC CASSLSGTLETQYF
TRBJ1-3 - TRBV6-1 - TGTGCCAGCAGTGATCGAGCCCCGAGCTCTGGAAACACCATATATTTT CASSDRAPSSGNTIYF
TRBJ2-2 - TRBV9 - TGTGCCAGCAGCGGACAGAAAAACACCGGGGAGCTGTTTTTT CASSGQKNTGELFF
TRBJ1-5 few TRBV19 TRBD1 TGTGCCAGTACCTGGGACAGTAGAGATCAGCCCCAGCATTTT CASTWDSRDQPQHF
TRBJ1-6 - TRBV19 - TGTGCCAGTAGTCGGCAGGCAGAAGATAATTCACCCCTCCACTTT CASSRQAEDNSPLHF
TRBJ1-2 - TRBV25-1 - TGTGCCAGCAGTCCAACCTCAGGGCTTGCTGGCTACACCTTC CASSPTSGLAGYTF
TRBJ2-7 once TRBV27 TRBD2 TGTGCCAGCAGTTTCCTCAGCGGGGGGACCTACGAGCAGTACTTC CASSFLSGGTYEQYF
TRBJ2-4 - TRBV7-9 TRBD1 TGTGCCAGCAGCTTAACAGGGGCGGGCTGGTACTTC CASSLTGAGWYF
TRBJ2-1 - TRBV7-3 - TGTGCCAGCAGCTTAGCGGGACAGACGTACAATGAGCAGTTCTTC CASSLAGQTYNEQFF
TRBJ2-5 - TRBV28 - TGTGCCAGCAGTTTATTCACACCGGGATACCAGTACTTC CASSLFTPGYQYF
TRBJ2-7 - TRBV7-2 - TGTGCCAGCAGCCTTGGACAGCTTGGCTACGAGCAGTACTTC CASSLGQLGYEQYF
TRBJ1-2 - TRBV5-5 - TGTGCCAGCAGCTTGGTTCCAGGGGCATTCTATGGCTACACCTTC CASSLVPGAFYGYTF
TRBJ1-3 few TRBV18 - TGTGCCAGCTCACCGCAGGGTGTAACTGGAAACACCATATATTTT CASSPQGVTGNTIYF
TRBJ2-1 few TRBV2 - TGTGCCAGCAGTGAAGCGCTGGGGGGGCTAGACCATGAGCAGTTCTTC CASSEALGGLDHEQFF
TRBJ2-3 - TRBV5-1 TRBD1 TGCGCCAGCAGCGGACATTTAGGACAGGGGGATACAGATACGCAGTATTTT CASSGHLGQGDTDTQYF
TRBJ1-1 - TRBV18 - TGTGCCAGCTCGTTCACACAGGGCGGCAGGAGTGAAGCTTTCTTT CASSFTQGGRSEAFF
TRBJ2-2 - TRBV5-1 - TGCGCCAGCAGTCCATCGACAGGGAACACCGGGGAGCTGTTTTTT CASSPSTGNTGELFF
TRBJ2-3 - TRBV15 - TGTGCCACCAGCAGAGATTTAGCGCGCACAGATACGCAGTATTTT CATSRDLARTDTQYF
TRBJ2-4 - TRBV28 TRBD1 TGTGCCAGCAGTTTATTGAGCAGGGGGCGGGACATTCAGTACTTC CASSLLSRGRDIQYF
TRBJ1-3 once TRBV18 - TGTGCCAGCTCACCGGCTGACTCTGGAAACACCATATATTTT CASSPADSGNTIYF
TRBJ2-1 - TRBV7-8 - TGTGCCAGCAGCTCACCGAACCCTAACAATGAGCAGTTCTTC CASSSPNPNNEQFF
TRBJ1-2 - TRBV5-1 TRBD1 TGCGCCAGCAGCTTAACGACAGGGACTAACTATGGCTACACCTTC CASSLTTGTNYGYTF
TRBJ2-7 - TRBV5-1 TRBD1 TGCGCCAGCAGCTTGGCGGGGGGACAGGGGGTCGAGCAGTACTTC CASSLAGGQGVEQYF